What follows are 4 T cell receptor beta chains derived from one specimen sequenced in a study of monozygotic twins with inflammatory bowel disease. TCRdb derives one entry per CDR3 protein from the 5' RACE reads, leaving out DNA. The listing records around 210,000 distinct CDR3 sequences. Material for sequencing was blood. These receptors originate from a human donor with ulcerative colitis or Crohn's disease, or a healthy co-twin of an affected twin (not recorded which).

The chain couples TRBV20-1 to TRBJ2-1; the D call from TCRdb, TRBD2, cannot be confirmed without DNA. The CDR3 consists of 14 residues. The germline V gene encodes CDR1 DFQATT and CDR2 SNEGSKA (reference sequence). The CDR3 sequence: CSAPSGVSGNEQFF.

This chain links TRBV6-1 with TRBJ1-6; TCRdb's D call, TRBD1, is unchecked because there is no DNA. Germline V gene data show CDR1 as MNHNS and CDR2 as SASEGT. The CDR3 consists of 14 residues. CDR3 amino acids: CASSERGSDSPLHF.

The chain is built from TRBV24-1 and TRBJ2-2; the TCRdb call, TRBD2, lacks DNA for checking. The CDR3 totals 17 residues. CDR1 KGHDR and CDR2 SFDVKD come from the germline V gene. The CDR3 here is CATSDRTGPLGTGELFF.

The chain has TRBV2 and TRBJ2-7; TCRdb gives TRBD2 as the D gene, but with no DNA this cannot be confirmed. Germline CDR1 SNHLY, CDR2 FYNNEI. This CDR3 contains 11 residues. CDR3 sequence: CASTGRDEQYF.